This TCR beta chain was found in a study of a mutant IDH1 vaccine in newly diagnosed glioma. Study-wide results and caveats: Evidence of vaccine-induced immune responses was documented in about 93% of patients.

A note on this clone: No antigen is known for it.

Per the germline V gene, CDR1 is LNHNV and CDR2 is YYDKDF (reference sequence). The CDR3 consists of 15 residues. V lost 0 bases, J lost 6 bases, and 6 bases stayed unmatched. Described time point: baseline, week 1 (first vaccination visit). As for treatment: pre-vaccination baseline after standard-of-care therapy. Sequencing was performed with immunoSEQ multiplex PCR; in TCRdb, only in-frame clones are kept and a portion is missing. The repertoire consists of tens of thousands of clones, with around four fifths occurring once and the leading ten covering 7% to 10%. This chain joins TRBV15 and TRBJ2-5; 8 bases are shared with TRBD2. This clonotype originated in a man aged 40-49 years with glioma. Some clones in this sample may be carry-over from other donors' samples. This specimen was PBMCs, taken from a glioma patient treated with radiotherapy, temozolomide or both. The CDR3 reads CATSRDLSGGKTQYF. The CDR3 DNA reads TGTGCCACCAGCAGAGATCTTTCGGGGGGGAAGACCCAGTACTTC.